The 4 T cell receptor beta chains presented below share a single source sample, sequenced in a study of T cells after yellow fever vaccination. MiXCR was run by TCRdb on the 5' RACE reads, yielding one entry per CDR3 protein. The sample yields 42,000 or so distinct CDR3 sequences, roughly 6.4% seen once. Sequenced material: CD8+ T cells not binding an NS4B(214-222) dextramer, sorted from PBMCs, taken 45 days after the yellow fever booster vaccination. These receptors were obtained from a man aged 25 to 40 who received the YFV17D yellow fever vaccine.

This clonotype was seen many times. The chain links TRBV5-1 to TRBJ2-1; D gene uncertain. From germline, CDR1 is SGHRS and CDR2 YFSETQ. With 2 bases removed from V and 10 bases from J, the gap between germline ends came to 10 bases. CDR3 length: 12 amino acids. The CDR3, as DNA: TGCGCCAGCAGCTTAGGCCGTGAAGAGCAGTTCTTC. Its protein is CASSLGREEQFF. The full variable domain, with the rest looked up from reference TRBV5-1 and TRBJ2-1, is KAGVTQTPRYLIKTRGQQVTLSCSPISGHRSVSWYQQTPGQGLQFLFEYFSETQRNKGNFPGRFSGRQFSNSRSEMNVSTLELGDSALYLCASSLGREEQFFGPGTRLTVL.

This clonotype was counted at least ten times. CDR3 region: CAGGQGNTEAFF. The CDR3 DNA is TGTGCCGGCGGACAGGGCAACACTGAAGCTTTCTTT. The chain is built from TRBV6-6 and TRBJ1-1; 8 bases are a match to TRBD1. There are 12 residues in the CDR3. V dropped 11 bases and J dropped 2; count of bases not matched to a gene: 4. Germline CDR1 and CDR2: MNHNY and SVGAGI (reference sequence).

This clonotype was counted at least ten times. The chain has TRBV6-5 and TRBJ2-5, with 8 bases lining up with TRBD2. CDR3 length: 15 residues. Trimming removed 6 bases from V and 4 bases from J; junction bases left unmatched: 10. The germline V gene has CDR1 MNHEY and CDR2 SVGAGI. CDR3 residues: CASRPSGSSRETQYF. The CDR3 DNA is TGTGCCAGCAGACCCAGCGGGAGCTCCCGAGAGACCCAGTACTTC.

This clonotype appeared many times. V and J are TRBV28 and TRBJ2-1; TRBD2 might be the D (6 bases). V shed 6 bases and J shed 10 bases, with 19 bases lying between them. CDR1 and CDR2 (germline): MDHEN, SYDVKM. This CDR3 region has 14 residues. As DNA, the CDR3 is TGTGCCAGCAGCCCGAATAGCGGCGTGAGGGAGCAGTTCTTC. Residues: CASSPNSGVREQFF.